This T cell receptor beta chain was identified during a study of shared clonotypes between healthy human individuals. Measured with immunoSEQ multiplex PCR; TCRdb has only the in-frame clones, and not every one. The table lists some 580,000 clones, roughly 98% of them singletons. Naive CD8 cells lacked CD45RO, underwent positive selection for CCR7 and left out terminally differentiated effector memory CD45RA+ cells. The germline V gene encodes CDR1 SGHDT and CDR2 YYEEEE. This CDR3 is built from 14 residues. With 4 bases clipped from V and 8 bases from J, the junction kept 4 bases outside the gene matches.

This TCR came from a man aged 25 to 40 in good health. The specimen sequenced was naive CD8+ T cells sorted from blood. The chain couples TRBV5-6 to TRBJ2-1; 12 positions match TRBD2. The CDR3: CASSLAGGPDEQFF. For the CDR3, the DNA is TGTGCCAGCAGCCTAGCGGGAGGGCCCGATGAGCAGTTCTTC. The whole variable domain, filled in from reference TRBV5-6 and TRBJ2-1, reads DAGVTQSPTHLIKTRGQQVTLRCSPKSGHDTVSWYQQALGQGPQFIFQYYEEEERQRGNFPDRFSGHQFPNYSSELNVNALLLGDSALYLCASSLAGGPDEQFFGPGTRLTVL.